These 19 T cell receptor beta chains came from one sample sequenced in a study of shared clonotypes between healthy human individuals. Clones were sequenced by immunoSEQ multiplex PCR, and TCRdb holds only the in-frame ones, with some missing. The sample holds some 2.4 million clones, approximately 93% seen once. What was sequenced was naive CD4+ T cells from PBMCs. The subset denotes: CD45RA+ positively selected. The receptor set was obtained from a man aged 18 to 29 in good health. Some clones in this sample may be carry-over from other donors' samples.

Concerning this clone: This same CDR3 is encoded by further DNA sequences in the sample. The J gene is TRBJ2-7, the V gene TRBV7-8; D remains ambiguous. V was clipped by 1 base and J by 3 bases, with 4 bases between them. The CDR3 runs to 12 residues. CDR1 is SGHVS, CDR2 FQNEAQ, per germline. In nucleotides, the CDR3 is TGTGCCAGCAGCTTAGGCAGCTACGAGCAGTACTTC. It is translated as CASSLGSYEQYF.

This chain connects TRBV6-5 to TRBJ2-1, with a possible D match to TRBD1 (5 bases). V shed 0 bases and J shed 4 bases, with 13 bases lying between them. The length of the CDR3 is 16 residues. From germline, CDR1 is MNHEY and CDR2 SVGAGI. CDR3 region: CASSYSARKGYNEQFF. The CDR3 DNA sequence: TGTGCCAGCAGTTACTCGGCCCGAAAGGGGTACAATGAGCAGTTCTTC.

The chain is built from TRBV29-1 and TRBJ2-3, with D possibly matching TRBD2 (6 bases). The V gene lost 4 bases and the J gene lost 2 bases, with 13 bases spanning the gap. Germline values: CDR1 SQVTM, CDR2 ANQGSEA. CDR3 length equals 14 residues. CDR3 in DNA: TGCAGCGTTGGCGAAAGGGGACTCACAGATACGCAGTATTTT. It specifies CSVGERGLTDTQYF.

The V gene is TRBV7-8, the J gene TRBJ2-3, with 7 bases that match TRBD1. The CDR3 consists of 15 residues. After removal of 2 bases from V and 7 bases from J, the junction contained 9 bases not matched to a gene. Germline V gene sequence: CDR1 SGHVS, CDR2 FQNEAQ. CDR3 amino acids: CASSLSRGGTNTQYF. CDR3 nucleotide sequence: TGTGCCAGCAGCTTATCCCGAGGGGGCACGAATACGCAGTATTTT.

Written as DNA, the CDR3 is TGCGCCAGCAGCGCCGGACTAGCGGCCTACTCCTACGAGCAGTACTTC. This encodes CASSAGLAAYSYEQYF. V gene TRBV5-1 combines with J gene TRBJ2-5; 10 bases align to TRBD2. The J call may not be correct, given that the DNA end is closer to TRBJ2-7. Germline assignment: CDR1 SGHRS and CDR2 YFSETQ. This CDR3 has 16 amino acids.

This chain uses TRBV7-2 with TRBJ2-1; D is perhaps TRBD1 or TRBD2 (6 bases each). This CDR3 has 14 amino acids. CDR1 and CDR2 from the germline V gene are SGHTA and FQGNSA. V was pared by 2 bases and J by 8 bases, with 13 bases between. CDR3 nucleotide sequence: TGTGCCAGCAGCTTACAGGGGCCGGGGGATGAGCAGTTCTTC. It yields the protein CASSLQGPGDEQFF.

A remark on this clone: Without the conserved terminal phenylalanine or tryptophan, this CDR3 likely stems from a read error. This chain links TRBV27 with TRBJ2-7, with 8 nucleotides matching TRBD2. This CDR3 is built from 13 residues. J was trimmed by 5 bases and V by 4 bases; bases with no gene match: 4. Germline V CDR1 and CDR2: MNHEY, SMNVEV (reference sequence). The CDR3 DNA follows: TGTGCCAGCAGTTATGGACTAGCCAACGAGCAGTACCTC. Translating it yields CASSYGLANEQYL.

The gene calls are TRBV9 and TRBJ2-7, with D possibly being TRBD2 (6 bases). Trimming removed 4 bases from V and 0 bases from J, with 11 bases in between. Germline lookup yields CDR1 SGDLS and CDR2 YYNGEE. The CDR3 has 14 residues. The CDR3 region has the DNA TGTGCCAGCAGCACCCGAGCGGGCTCCTACGAGCAGTACTTC. Encoded protein: CASSTRAGSYEQYF.

The CDR3 coding sequence is TGTGCCAGCAGCCTACAGGGTTGGACAGATACGCAGTATTTT. It specifies CASSLQGWTDTQYF. This chain uses TRBV6-1 with TRBJ2-3; D is perhaps TRBD1 (6 bases). The CDR3 has 14 amino acids. Germline values: CDR1 MNHNS, CDR2 SASEGT. The V and J ends lost 6 bases and 3 bases respectively, with 13 bases between them.

The rearrangement uses TRBV27 and TRBJ2-7; a weak D match, TRBD2 (5 bases). V lost 4 bases and J lost 2, with 15 bases in between. The CDR3 is 15 amino acids. Germline V gene lookup returns CDR1 MNHEY and CDR2 SMNVEV (reference sequence). CDR3 amino acids: CASSSLRTATYEQYF. The CDR3 DNA reads as TGTGCCAGCAGTTCGCTAAGGACTGCTACCTACGAGCAGTACTTC.

This rearrangement joins TRBV6-5 to TRBJ2-5; 7 bases are shared with TRBD1. The J call is doubtful: the DNA matches TRBJ2-7 better. The CDR3 sequence is 14 residues long. Germline CDR1 reads MNHEY; CDR2 reads SVGAGI. The CDR3 coding sequence is TGTGCCAGCAGGAACCACGGGACAGCCTACGAGCAGTACTTC. Translated: CASRNHGTAYEQYF.

The chain couples TRBV5-1 to TRBJ2-1, with a tentative D call TRBD2 (5 bases). V gave up 1 base and J gave up 8 bases, with 19 bases separating them. The length of the CDR3 is 16 residues. The germline CDR1 and CDR2 sequences are SGHRS and YFSETQ. Here the CDR3 DNA reads TGCGCCAGCAGCTTGAAGTCGAGCGGAACTGAGGATGAGCAGTTCTTC. Its protein product is CASSLKSSGTEDEQFF.

The V call is TRBV9, the J call TRBJ2-1; 12 nucleotides agree with TRBD2. CDR1 is SGDLS and CDR2 is YYNGEE in the germline V gene. Trimming removed 4 bases from V and 10 bases from J; junction bases left unmatched: 12. This CDR3 is 16 amino acids long. The CDR3 DNA follows: TGTGCCAGCAGCATCCTCGGACTAGCGGGGACCGGCGAGCAGTTCTTC. Protein: CASSILGLAGTGEQFF.

The rearrangement uses TRBV27 and TRBJ1-1; unclear D gene. Trimming removed 3 bases at V and 3 bases at J, with 8 bases between. The CDR3 extends over 13 amino acids. CDR1 and CDR2 from the germline V gene are MNHEY and SMNVEV (reference sequence). The CDR3 here is CASSLGIDTEAFF. Here the CDR3 DNA reads TGTGCCAGCAGTTTGGGAATAGACACTGAAGCTTTCTTT.

The chain is built from TRBV6-1 and TRBJ2-7; D unresolved. V lost 2 bases to trimming and J lost 2 bases, with 7 bases between them. This CDR3 has 13 residues. In germline, CDR1 is MNHNS, CDR2 SASEGT. CDR3 bases: TGTGCCAGCAGTGAATGGGCCACCTACGAGCAGTACTTC. As protein: CASSEWATYEQYF.

The genes are TRBV6-1 and TRBJ2-1; 7 bases agree with TRBD2. The V and J ends lost 6 bases and 7 bases, in that order; junction bases with no gene match: 9. The CDR3 has 14 amino acids. Germline CDR1 MNHNS, CDR2 SASEGT. CDR3 in amino acids: CASSLGGSRNEQFF. The CDR3 DNA follows: TGTGCCAGCAGCCTAGGCGGGAGCAGGAATGAGCAGTTCTTC.

V is TRBV4-3 and J is TRBJ1-1; D gene ambiguous. The CDR3 has 14 residues. V was clipped by 0 bases and J by 6 bases, with 11 bases between them. Germline lookup yields CDR1 LGHNA and CDR2 YSLEER. CDR3 residues: CASSQDRSLAEAFF. The DNA for the CDR3 is TGCGCCAGCAGCCAAGATCGGTCCCTTGCTGAAGCTTTCTTT.

The table lists this clone with a count of one. Other DNA sequences in this specimen translate into the identical CDR3. The chain has TRBV2 and TRBJ1-1; perhaps TRBD1 as D (6 bases). CDR3 length equals 13 residues. Germline CDR1 SNHLY, CDR2 FYNNEI. Trimming pared 6 bases from V and 4 bases from J, leaving 12 bases between. The CDR3 nucleotides are TGTGCCAGCAGCCTACAGGGATCCACTGAAGCTTTCTTT. Protein product: CASSLQGSTEAFF.

This chain joins TRBV18 and TRBJ1-2; unclear D gene. V was trimmed by 2 bases and J by 8 bases, leaving 12 bases between them. Germline lookup yields CDR1 KGHSH and CDR2 LQKENI. There are 13 residues in the CDR3. CDR3 nucleotides: TGTGCCAGCTCACCAGCCCTCGGTTACGGCTACACCTTC. It specifies CASSPALGYGYTF.